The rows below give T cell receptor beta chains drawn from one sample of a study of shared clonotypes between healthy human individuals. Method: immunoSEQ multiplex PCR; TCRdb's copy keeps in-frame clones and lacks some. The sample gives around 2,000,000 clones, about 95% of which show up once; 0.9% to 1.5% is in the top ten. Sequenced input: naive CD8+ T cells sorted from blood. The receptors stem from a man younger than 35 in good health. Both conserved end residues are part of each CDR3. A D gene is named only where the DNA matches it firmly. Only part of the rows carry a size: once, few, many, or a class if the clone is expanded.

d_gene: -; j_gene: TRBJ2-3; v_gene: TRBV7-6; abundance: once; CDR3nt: TGTGCCAGCAGCACACTGGCAGACTCTAGCACAGATACGCAGTATTTT; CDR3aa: CASSTLADSSTDTQYF
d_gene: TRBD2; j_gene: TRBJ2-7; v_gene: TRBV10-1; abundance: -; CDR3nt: TGCGCCAGATTCCGGTGGGGGAGGGACGAGCAGTACTTC; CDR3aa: CARFRWGRDEQYF
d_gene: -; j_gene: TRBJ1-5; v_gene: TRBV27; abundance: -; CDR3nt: TGTGCCAGCAGTTCCTCGACAGGATATAGCAATCAGCCCCAGCATTTT; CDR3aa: CASSSSTGYSNQPQHF
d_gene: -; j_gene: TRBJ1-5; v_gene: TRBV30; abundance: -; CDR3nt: TGTGCCTGGAGTGTGGGGCAGGCTGATCAGCCCCAGCATTTT; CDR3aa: CAWSVGQADQPQHF
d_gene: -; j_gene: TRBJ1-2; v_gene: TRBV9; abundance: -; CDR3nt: TGTGCCAGCAGCGGGACAGACTACTATGGCTACACCTTC; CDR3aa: CASSGTDYYGYTF
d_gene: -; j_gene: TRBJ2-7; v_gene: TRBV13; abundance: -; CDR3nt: TGTGCCAGCAGCTGGGGGACAGCGGGCGAGCAGTACTTC; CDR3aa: CASSWGTAGEQYF
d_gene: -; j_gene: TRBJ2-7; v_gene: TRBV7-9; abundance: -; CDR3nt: TGTGCCAGCAGCCACAGTGAATATCCCACGTACGAGCAGTACTTC; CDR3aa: CASSHSEYPTYEQYF
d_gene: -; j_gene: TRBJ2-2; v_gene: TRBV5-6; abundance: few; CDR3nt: TGTGCCAGCAGCTACGGGGTCGGGGAGCTGTTTTTT; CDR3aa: CASSYGVGELFF
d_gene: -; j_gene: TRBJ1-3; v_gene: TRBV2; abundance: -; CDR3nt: TGTGCCAGCAGCCTGCGGTTGAAGGAGGCCATATATTTT; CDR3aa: CASSLRLKEAIYF
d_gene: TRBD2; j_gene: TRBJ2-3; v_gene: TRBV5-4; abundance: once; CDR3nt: TGTGCCAGCAGCTTGGCAACGGGGGGACTATACACAGATACGCAGTATTTT; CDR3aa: CASSLATGGLYTDTQYF
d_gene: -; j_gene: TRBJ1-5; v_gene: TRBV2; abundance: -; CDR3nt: TGTGCCAGCAGCGGGGTAGGGGCGGATCAGCCCCAGCATTTT; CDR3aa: CASSGVGADQPQHF
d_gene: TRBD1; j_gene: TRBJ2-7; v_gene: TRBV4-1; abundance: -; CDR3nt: TGCGCCAGCAGCCCCTTTGCCTGGGACAGCCAGGTAGTGCAGTACTTC; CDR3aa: CASSPFAWDSQVVQYF
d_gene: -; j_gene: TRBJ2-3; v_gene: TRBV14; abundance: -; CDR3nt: TGTGCCAGCACCGAGGGGTCAGCTAACACAGATACGCAGTATTTT; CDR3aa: CASTEGSANTDTQYF
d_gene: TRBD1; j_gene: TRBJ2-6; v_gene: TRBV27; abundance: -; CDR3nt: TGTGCCAGCAGTTCTACAGGGGTCGCTGGGGCCAACGTCCTGACTTTC; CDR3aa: CASSSTGVAGANVLTF
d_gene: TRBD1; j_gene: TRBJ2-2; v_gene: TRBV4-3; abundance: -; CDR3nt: TGCGCCAGCAGCCAGTTAACAGGGGCCGGGGAGCTGTTTTTT; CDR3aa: CASSQLTGAGELFF
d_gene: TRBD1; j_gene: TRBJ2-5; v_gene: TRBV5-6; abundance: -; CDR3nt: TGTGCCAGCAGCTGGGGAACAGGGGGTCCGGAGACCCAGTACTTC; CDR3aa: CASSWGTGGPETQYF
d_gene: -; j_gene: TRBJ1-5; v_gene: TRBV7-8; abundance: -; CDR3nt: TGTGCCAGCAGCCACACAGAAGTCAGCAATCAGCCCCAGCATTTT; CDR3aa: CASSHTEVSNQPQHF
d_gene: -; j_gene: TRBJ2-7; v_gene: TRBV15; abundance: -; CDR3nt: TGTGCCACCGGACTTGGGGCAGGGCCATCCTACGAGCAGTACTTC; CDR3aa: CATGLGAGPSYEQYF
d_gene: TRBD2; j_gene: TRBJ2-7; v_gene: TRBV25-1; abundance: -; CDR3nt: TGTGCCAGCAGTGGGACTAGCGGGCTCTACGAGCAGTACTTC; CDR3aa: CASSGTSGLYEQYF
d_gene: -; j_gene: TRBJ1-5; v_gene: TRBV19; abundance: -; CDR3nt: TGTGCCAGTAGTATCCCCCCCCATCAGCCCCAGCATTTT; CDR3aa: CASSIPPHQPQHF
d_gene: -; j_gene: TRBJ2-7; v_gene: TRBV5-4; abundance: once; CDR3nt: TGTGCCAGCAGCTCCAAGGGGGAGCAGTACTTC; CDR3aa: CASSSKGEQYF
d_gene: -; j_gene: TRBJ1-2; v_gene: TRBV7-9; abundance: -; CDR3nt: TGTGCCAGCAGCTTAGGAGGGTCGGGTACATATGGCTACACCTTC; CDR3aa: CASSLGGSGTYGYTF
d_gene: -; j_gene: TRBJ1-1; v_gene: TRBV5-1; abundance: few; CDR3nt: TGCGCCAGCAGCTTGGCGGGGTACACTGAAGCTTTCTTT; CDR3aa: CASSLAGYTEAFF
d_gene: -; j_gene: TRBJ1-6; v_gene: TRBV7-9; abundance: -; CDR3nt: TGTGCCAGCAGCTTAATGCATTCGAGCTCCTATAATTCACCCCTCCACTTT; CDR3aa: CASSLMHSSSYNSPLHF
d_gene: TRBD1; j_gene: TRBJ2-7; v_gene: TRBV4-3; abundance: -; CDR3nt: TGCGCCAGCAGCCAGGAAGAAACTTGGGGACAGGGTGGTTACGAGCAGTACTTC; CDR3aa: CASSQEETWGQGGYEQYF
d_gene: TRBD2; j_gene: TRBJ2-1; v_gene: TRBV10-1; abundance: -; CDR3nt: TGCGCCAGCAGTGAGTTAGGGGAGGGGATGAAAGAGCAGTTCTTC; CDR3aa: CASSELGEGMKEQFF
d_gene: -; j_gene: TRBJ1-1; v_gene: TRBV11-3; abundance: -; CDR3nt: TGTGCCAGCAGCCCATCCAGCGACGGGGAAGGAGAGGAAACTGAAGCTTTCTTT; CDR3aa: CASSPSSDGEGEETEAFF
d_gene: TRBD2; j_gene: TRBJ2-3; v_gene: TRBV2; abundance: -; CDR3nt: TGTGCCAGCAGTGAAGGGGGTAGCGGGAGCACAGATACGCAGTATTTT; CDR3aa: CASSEGGSGSTDTQYF
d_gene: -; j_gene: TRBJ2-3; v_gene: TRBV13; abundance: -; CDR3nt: TGTGCCAGCAGCTCGGGTGCGCGCACAGATACGCAGTATTTT; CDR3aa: CASSSGARTDTQYF
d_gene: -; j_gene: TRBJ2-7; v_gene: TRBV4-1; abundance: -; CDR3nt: TGCGCCAGCAGCCAGGGAAATACAGGGTCCTACGAGCAGTACTTC; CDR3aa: CASSQGNTGSYEQYF
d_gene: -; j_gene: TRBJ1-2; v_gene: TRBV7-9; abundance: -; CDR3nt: TGTGCCAGCAGCTTAACATTGATAGCTAACTATGGCTACACCTTC; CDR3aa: CASSLTLIANYGYTF
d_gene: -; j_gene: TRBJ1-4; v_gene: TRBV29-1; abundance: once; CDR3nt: TGCAGCGCAGGGGAGGGTAGTGAAAAACTGTTTTTT; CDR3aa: CSAGEGSEKLFF
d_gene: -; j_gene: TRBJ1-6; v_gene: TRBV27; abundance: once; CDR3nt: TGTGCCAGCAGTTTAAAGGGACATCCTAATTCACCCCTCCACTTT; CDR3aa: CASSLKGHPNSPLHF
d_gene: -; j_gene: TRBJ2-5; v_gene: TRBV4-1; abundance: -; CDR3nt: TGCGCCAGCAGCCAAGACAGAGAAGAGACCCAGTACTTC; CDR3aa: CASSQDREETQYF
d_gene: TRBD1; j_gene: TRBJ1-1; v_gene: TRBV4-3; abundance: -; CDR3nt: TGCGCCAGCAGCCAAGGACAGGGCCAGAACACTGAAGCTTTCTTT; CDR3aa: CASSQGQGQNTEAFF
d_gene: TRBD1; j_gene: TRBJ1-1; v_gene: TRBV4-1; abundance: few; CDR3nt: TGCGCCAGCAGCCAGGTTTATACAGGGGTCGCTGAAGCTTTCTTT; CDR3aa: CASSQVYTGVAEAFF
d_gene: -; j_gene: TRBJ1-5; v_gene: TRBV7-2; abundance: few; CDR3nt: TGTGCCAGCAGCTGGACCCTTCATCAGCCCCAGCATTTT; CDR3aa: CASSWTLHQPQHF
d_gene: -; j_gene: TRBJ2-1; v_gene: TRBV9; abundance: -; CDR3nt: TGTGCCAGCAGCGTAGATAGCAATGAGCAGTTCTTC; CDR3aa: CASSVDSNEQFF
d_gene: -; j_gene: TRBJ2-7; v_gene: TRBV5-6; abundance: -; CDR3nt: TGTGCCAGCAGCTTGGGTGTCAGCTACGAGCAGTACTTC; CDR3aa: CASSLGVSYEQYF
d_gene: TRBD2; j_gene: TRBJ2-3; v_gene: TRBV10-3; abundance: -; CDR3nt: TGTGCCACCGGCGGGGGGATGGGGACGCAGTATTTT; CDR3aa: CATGGGMGTQYF
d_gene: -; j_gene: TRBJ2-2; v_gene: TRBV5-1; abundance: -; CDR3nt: TGCGCCGGGTCCCGACTGGGAGATGACACCGGGGAGCTGTTTTTT; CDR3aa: CAGSRLGDDTGELFF
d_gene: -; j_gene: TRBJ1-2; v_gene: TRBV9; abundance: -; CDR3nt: TGTGCCAGCAGCGTAGACGGATTTACTTATGGCTACACCTTC; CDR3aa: CASSVDGFTYGYTF
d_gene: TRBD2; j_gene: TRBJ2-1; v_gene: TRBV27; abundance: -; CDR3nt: TGTGCCAGCAGTTCCCCTAGCGGGATCTCCTACAATGAGCAGTTCTTC; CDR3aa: CASSSPSGISYNEQFF
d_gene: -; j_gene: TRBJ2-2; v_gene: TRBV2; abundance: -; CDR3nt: TGTGCCAGCCAGGGTATTTCGTGGGAGCTGTTTTTT; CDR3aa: CASQGISWELFF
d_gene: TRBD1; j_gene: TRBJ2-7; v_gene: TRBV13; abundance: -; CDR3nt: TGTGCCAGCAGCACAGGACAGGGCGAGCAGTACTTC; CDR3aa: CASSTGQGEQYF
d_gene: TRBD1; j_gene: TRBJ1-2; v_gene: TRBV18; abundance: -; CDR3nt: TGTGCCAGCTCACCGAAGGGACAGGGACTAGAAAACTATGGCTACACCTTC; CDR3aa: CASSPKGQGLENYGYTF
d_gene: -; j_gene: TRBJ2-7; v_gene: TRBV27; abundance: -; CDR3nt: TGTGCCAGTAGTTGGGGTTGGGGGCAAGACCCCTACGAGCAGTACTTC; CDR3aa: CASSWGWGQDPYEQYF
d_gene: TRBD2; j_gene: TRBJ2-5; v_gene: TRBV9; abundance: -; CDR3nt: TGTGCCAGCAGCCCAGGACTAGCGGGGTACCAAGAGACCCAGTACTTC; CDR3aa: CASSPGLAGYQETQYF
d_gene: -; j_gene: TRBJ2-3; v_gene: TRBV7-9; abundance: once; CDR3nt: TGTGCCAGCAGCTCCCCTGGATCCCCTCGTGCAGATACGCAGTATTTT; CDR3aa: CASSSPGSPRADTQYF
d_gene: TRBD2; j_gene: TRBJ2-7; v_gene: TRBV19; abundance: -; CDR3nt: TGTGCCAGTAGTTCTGGACTAGCGGGAGTCTCCGAGCAGTACTTC; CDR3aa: CASSSGLAGVSEQYF
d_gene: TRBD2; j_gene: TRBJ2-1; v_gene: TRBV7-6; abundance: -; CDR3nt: TGTGCCAGCAGCCCCGGGGAGGGTGAGCAGTTCTTC; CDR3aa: CASSPGEGEQFF
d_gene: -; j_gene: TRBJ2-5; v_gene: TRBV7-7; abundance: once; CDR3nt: TGTGCTAGCAGCTTGGAGGTGACGGAGACCCAGTACTTC; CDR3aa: CASSLEVTETQYF
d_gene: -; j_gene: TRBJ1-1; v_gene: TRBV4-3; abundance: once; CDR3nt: TGCGCCAGCAGCCAAGATTTAATAGGGACTATGAACACTGAAGCTTTCTTT; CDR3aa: CASSQDLIGTMNTEAFF
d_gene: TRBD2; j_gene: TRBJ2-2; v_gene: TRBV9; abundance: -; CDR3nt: TGTGCCAGCAGCGTAGCTGGGGGGGGAGGCCACACCGGGGAGCTGTTTTTT; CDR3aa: CASSVAGGGGHTGELFF
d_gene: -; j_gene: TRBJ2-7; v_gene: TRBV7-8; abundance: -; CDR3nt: TGTGCCAGCAGCTTCAGAACATCCTACGAGCAGTACTTC; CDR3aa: CASSFRTSYEQYF
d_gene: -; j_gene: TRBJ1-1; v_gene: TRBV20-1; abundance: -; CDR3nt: TGCAGTGCTAGAGAGCGAAGTGAAGCTTTCTTT; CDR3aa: CSARERSEAFF
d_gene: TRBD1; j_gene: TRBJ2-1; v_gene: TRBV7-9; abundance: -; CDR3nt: TGTGCCAGCAGCCCATGGACAGGGGGATTGTACAATGAGCAGTTCTTC; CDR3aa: CASSPWTGGLYNEQFF
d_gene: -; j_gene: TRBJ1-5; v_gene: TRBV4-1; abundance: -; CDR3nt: TGCGCCAGCAGCCAGATACTCGGGAATCTGGAGCCCCAGCATTTT; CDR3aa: CASSQILGNLEPQHF
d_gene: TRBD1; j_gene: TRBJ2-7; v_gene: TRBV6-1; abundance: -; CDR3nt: TGTGCCAGCAGTGAGACAGGGCTTCCGTACGAGCAGTACTTC; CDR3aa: CASSETGLPYEQYF